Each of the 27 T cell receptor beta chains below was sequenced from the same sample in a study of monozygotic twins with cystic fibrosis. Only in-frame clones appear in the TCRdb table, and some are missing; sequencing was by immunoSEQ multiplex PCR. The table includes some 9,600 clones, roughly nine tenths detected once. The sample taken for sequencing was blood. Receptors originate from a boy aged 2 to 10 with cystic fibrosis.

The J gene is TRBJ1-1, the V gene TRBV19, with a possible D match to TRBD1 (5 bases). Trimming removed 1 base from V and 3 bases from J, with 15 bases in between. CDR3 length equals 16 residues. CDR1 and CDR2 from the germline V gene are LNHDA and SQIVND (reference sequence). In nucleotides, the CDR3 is TGTGCCAGTAGTATAGGTTCGGGGGTAAGGTACACTGAAGCTTTCTTT. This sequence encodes CASSIGSGVRYTEAFF. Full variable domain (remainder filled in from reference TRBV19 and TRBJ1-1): DGGITQSPKYLFRKEGQNVTLSCEQNLNHDAMYWYRQDPGQGLRLIYYSQIVNDFQKGDIAEGYSVSREKKESFPLTVTSAQKNPTAFYLCASSIGSGVRYTEAFFGQGTRLTVV.

The DNA for the CDR3 is TGCGCCAGCAGCTCGGCAGGGCAGTACTATGGCTACACCTTC. Its protein is CASSSAGQYYGYTF. The genes are TRBV5-1 and TRBJ1-2; D is possibly TRBD1 (5 bases). Per the germline V gene, CDR1 is SGHRS and CDR2 is YFSETQ. This CDR3 contains 14 residues. Trimming stripped 3 bases from V and 3 bases from J, with 12 bases between.

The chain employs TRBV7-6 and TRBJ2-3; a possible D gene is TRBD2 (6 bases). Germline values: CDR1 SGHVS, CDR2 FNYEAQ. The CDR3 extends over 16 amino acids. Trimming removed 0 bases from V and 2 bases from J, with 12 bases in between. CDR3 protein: CASSLAPGVNTDTQYF. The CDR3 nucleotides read TGTGCCAGCAGCTTAGCGCCGGGGGTCAACACAGATACGCAGTATTTT. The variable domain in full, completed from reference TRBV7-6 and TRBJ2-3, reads GAGVSQSPRYKVTKRGQDVALRCDPISGHVSLYWYRQALGQGPEFLTYFNYEAQQDKSGLPNDRFSAERPEGSISTLTIQRTEQRDSAMYRCASSLAPGVNTDTQYFGPGTRLTVL.

The CDR3 sequence is CASSSPGGTGEQFF. The CDR3 coding sequence is TGTGCCAGCAGCTCCCCAGGAGGGACAGGTGAGCAGTTCTTC. This sequence joins TRBV5-4 and TRBJ2-1, with 8 bases aligning to TRBD1. There are 14 residues in the CDR3. The germline gives CDR1 SGHNT, CDR2 YYREEE (reference sequence). Unmatched junction bases numbered 8, after V lost 3 bases and J lost 9 bases.

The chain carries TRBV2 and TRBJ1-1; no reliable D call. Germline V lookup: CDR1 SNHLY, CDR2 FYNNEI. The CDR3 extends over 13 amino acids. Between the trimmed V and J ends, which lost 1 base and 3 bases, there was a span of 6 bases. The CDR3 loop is CASSEEQDTEAFF. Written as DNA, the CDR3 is TGTGCCAGCAGTGAAGAGCAAGACACTGAAGCTTTCTTT.

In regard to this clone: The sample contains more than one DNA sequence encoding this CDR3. CDR3 coding DNA: TGCGCCAGCAGCTTTGACAGCAATCAGCCCCAGCATTTT. Protein product: CASSFDSNQPQHF. The chain joins TRBV5-1 to TRBJ1-5; D is unclear. Germline V lookup: CDR1 SGHRS, CDR2 YFSETQ. CDR3 length equals 13 residues. Trimming removed 2 bases from V and 1 base from J, with 4 bases in between.

In nucleotides, the CDR3 is TGTGCCAGCAGCTCAACCGGGGAGCTGTTTTTT. This translates into CASSSTGELFF. The chain couples TRBV6-6 to TRBJ2-2; D ambiguous. With 6 bases removed from V and 5 bases from J, the gap between germline ends came to 4 bases. The CDR3 totals 11 residues. Germline V gives CDR1 MNHNY, CDR2 SVGAGI (reference sequence).

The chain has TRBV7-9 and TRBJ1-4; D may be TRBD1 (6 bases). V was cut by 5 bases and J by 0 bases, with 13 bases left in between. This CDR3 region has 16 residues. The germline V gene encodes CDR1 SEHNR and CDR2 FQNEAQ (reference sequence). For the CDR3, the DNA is TGTGCCAGCAGCCCCGGGGGGGCCTCAACTAATGAAAAACTGTTTTTT. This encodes CASSPGGASTNEKLFF.

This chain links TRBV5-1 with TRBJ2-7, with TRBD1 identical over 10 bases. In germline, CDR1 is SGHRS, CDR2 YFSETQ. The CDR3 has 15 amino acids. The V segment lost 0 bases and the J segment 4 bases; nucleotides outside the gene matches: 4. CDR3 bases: TGCGCCAGCAGCTTGGCCGGGACAGGGGCTTACGAGCAGTACTTC. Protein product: CASSLAGTGAYEQYF. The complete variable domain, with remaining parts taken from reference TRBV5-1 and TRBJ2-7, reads KAGVTQTPRYLIKTRGQQVTLSCSPISGHRSVSWYQQTPGQGLQFLFEYFSETQRNKGNFPGRFSGRQFSNSRSEMNVSTLELGDSALYLCASSLAGTGAYEQYFGPGTRLTVT.

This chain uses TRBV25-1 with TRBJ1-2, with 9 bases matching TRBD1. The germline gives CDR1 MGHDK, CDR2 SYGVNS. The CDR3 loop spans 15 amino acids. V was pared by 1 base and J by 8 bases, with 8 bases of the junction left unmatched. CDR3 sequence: CASSESLGTGRGYTF. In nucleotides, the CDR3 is TGTGCCAGCAGTGAATCTCTGGGGACAGGGAGAGGCTACACCTTC.

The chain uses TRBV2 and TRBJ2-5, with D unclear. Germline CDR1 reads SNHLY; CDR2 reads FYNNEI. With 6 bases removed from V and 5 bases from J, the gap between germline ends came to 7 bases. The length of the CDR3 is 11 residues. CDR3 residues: CASRLEETQYF. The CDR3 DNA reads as TGTGCCAGCAGACTCGAGGAGACCCAGTACTTC.

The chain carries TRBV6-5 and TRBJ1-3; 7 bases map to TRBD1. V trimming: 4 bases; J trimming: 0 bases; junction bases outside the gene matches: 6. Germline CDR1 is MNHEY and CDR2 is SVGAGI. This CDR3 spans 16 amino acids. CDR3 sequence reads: CASSSWGQISGNTIYF. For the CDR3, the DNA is TGTGCCAGCAGTTCCTGGGGACAGATCTCTGGAAACACCATATATTTT.

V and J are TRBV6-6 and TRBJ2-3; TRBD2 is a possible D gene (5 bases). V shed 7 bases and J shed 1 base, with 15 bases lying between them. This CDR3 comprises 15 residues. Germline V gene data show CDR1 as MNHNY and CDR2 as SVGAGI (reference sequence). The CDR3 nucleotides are TGTGCCAGCACCGCGGGCGGGCTTGGCACAGATACGCAGTATTTT. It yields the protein CASTAGGLGTDTQYF.

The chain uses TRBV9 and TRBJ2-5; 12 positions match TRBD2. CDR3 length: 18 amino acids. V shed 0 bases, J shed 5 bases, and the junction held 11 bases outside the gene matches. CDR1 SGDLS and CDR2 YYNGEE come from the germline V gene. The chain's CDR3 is CASSVGGLAGGHVETQYF. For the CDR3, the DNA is TGTGCCAGCAGCGTAGGAGGTCTAGCGGGGGGGCACGTCGAGACCCAGTACTTC.

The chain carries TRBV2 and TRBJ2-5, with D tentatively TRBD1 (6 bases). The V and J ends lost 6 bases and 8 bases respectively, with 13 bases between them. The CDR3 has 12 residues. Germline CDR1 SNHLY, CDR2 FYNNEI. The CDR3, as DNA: TGTGCCAGCAGACAGGGTCTAGATACCCAGTACTTC. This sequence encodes CASRQGLDTQYF.

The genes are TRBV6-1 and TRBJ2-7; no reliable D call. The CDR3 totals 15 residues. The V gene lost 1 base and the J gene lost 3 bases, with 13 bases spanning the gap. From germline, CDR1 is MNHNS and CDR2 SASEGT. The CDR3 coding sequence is TGTGCCAGCAGTGAAGGGGTTCACACGATCTACGAGCAGTACGTC. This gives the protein CASSEGVHTIYEQYV.

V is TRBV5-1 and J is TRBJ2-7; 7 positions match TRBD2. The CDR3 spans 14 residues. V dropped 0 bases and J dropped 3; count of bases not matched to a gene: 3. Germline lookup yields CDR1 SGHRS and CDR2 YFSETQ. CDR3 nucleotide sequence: TGCGCCAGCAGCTTGGACCTAGCGGTCTACGAGCAGTACTTC. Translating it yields CASSLDLAVYEQYF.

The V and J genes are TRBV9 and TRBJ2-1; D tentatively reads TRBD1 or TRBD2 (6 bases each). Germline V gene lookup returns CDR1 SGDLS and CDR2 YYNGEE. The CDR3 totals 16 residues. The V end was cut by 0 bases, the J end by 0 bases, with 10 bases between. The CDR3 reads CASSVEGGGSYNEQFF. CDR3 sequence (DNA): TGTGCCAGCAGCGTAGAAGGAGGGGGCTCCTACAATGAGCAGTTCTTC.

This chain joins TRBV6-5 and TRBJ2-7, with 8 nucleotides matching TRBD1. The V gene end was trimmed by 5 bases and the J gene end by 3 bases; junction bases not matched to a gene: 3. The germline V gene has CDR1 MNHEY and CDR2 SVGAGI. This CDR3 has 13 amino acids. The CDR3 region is CASSHGTGYEQYV. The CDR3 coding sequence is TGTGCCAGCAGTCATGGGACAGGCTACGAGCAGTACGTC.

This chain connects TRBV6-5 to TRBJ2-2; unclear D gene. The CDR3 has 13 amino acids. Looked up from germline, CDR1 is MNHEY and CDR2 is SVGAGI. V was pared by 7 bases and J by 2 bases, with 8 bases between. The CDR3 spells CASTRGNTGELFF. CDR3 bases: TGTGCCAGCACCCGCGGAAACACCGGGGAGCTGTTTTTT.

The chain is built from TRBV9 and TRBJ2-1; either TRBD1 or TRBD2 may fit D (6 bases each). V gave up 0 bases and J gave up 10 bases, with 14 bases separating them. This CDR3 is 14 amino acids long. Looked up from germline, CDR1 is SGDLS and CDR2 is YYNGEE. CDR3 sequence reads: CASSVEWGAEEQFF. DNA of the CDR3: TGTGCCAGCAGCGTAGAATGGGGGGCCGAAGAGCAGTTCTTC.

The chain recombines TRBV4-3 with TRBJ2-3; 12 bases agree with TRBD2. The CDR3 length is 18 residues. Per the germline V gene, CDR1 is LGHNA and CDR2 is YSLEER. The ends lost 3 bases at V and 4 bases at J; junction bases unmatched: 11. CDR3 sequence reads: CASSHSYSSGGASDTQYF. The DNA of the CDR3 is TGCGCCAGCAGCCACTCGTACTCTAGCGGGGGGGCCTCAGATACGCAGTATTTT.

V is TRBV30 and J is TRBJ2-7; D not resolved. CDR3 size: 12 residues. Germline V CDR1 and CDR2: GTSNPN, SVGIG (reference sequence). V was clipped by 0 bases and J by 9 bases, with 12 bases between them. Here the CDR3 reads CAWSVTVVAQYF. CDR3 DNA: TGTGCCTGGAGTGTAACGGTAGTGGCGCAGTACTTC.

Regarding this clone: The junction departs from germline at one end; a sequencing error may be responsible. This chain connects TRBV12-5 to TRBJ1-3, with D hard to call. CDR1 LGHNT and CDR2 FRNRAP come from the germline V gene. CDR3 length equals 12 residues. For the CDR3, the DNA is TGTGCTAGTGGTTTGGTACTTTTTCCGGTGCATTTT. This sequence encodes CASGLVLFPVHF.

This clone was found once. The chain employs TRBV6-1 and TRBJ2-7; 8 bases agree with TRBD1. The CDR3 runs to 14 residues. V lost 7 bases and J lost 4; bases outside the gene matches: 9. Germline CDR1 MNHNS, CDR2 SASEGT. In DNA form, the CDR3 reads TGTGCCAGCAACCTAAACAGGGGGAAGTACGAGCAGTACTTC. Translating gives CASNLNRGKYEQYF.

CDR3 amino acids: CASSQDSAGEQFF. The CDR3 DNA is TGCGCCAGCAGCCAAGACTCTGCGGGCGAGCAGTTCTTC. The chain carries TRBV4-3 and TRBJ2-1; possibly TRBD2 for D (5 bases). Per germline, CDR1 LGHNA and CDR2 YSLEER. This CDR3 is built from 13 residues. The V gene lost 0 bases and the J gene lost 10 bases, with 10 bases spanning the gap.

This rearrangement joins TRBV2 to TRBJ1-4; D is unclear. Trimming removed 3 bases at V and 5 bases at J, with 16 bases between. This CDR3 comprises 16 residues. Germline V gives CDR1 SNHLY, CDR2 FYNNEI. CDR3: CASSEGFLKRNEKLFF. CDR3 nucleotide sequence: TGTGCCAGCAGTGAGGGGTTCCTGAAACGGAATGAAAAACTGTTTTTT.